The 17 T cell receptor beta chains below all came from one sample that was sequenced in a study of blood T cells in healthy people across ages. The authors ran a second PCR of about 6 to 11 cycles using a sample-barcoded 5' primer and a J-beta primer mix. From the 5' RACE reads, TCRdb called clonotypes with MiXCR, one entry per CDR3 protein. The sample contains roughly 800,000 distinct CDR3 sequences, 20% to 30% of which appear only once. The sample also formed part of further work on T cells of mothers and their children.

The specimen sequenced was blood. These receptors came from a boy younger than 18 in good health.

This clonotype showed up many times. The V and J genes are TRBV12-3 or TRBV12-4 and TRBJ2-5; 7 bases agree with TRBD2. The DNA end favors TRBJ2-1, so the J call may be wrong. The CDR3 length is 14 residues. This CDR3 reads CASSLGGSGNEQFF. CDR3 DNA: TGTGCCAGCAGTTTGGGCGGGAGCGGCAATGAGCAGTTCTTC.

This clonotype was observed a handful of times. The CDR3 bases are TGCAGCGTTGAAGGGGACCAAGAGACCCAGTACTTC. It is translated as CSVEGDQETQYF. V and J are TRBV29-1 and TRBJ2-5; D is ambiguous. Looked up from germline, CDR1 is SQVTM and CDR2 is ANQGSEA. There are 12 residues in the CDR3. The V end was cut by 1 base, the J end by 0 bases, with 3 bases between.

This chain links TRBV28 with TRBJ2-5; D is perhaps TRBD2 (7 bases). The CDR3 totals 14 residues. V was shortened by 5 bases and J by 6 bases, with 16 bases between the two germline ends. CDR1 is MDHEN, CDR2 SYDVKM, per germline. CDR3 sequence (DNA): TGTGCCAGCAGTCTAGGGGGGGGCCGGAAGACCCAGTACTTC. Translation: CASSLGGGRKTQYF.

The V gene is TRBV20-1, the J gene TRBJ1-1; no reliable D call. The CDR3 totals 15 residues. V lost 3 bases and J lost 2, with 16 bases in between. Germline CDR1 DFQATT, CDR2 SNEGSKA (reference sequence). The CDR3 coding sequence is TGCAGTGCTAGGCTCGTTAGGCAGACTAACACTGAAGCTTTCTTT. Translating it yields CSARLVRQTNTEAFF.

This clonotype has a handful of counts. Compared with germline, one end of the junction differs, possibly owing to a read error. The chain couples TRBV28 to TRBJ2-4, with D tentatively TRBD2 (6 bases). The CDR3 is 12 amino acids. Germline CDR1 is MDHEN and CDR2 is SYDVKM. The DNA for the CDR3 is TGCGCCAGCCGGGGGACCAAAAACATTCAGTACTTC. Its protein product is CASRGTKNIQYF.

This clonotype was seen a few times. This rearrangement joins TRBV24-1 to TRBJ2-1; D is undetermined. The CDR3 consists of 14 residues. Germline V CDR1 and CDR2: KGHDR, SFDVKD. The germline V and J ends were trimmed by 5 bases and 5 bases, with 12 bases remaining between them. The CDR3: CATSAPTADNEQFF. DNA for the CDR3: TGTGCCACCAGTGCCCCGACGGCGGACAATGAGCAGTTCTTC.

This clonotype came up a few times. This chain uses TRBV3-1 with TRBJ1-6; D may be TRBD1 (5 bases). Trimming took off 4 bases at V and 0 bases at J, with 16 bases between the two ends. Germline CDR1 reads LGHDT; CDR2 reads YNNKEL (reference sequence). The CDR3 loop spans 18 amino acids. Here the CDR3 DNA reads TGTGCCAGCAGCCCGTGGGACGGCAAGAACTCCTATAATTCACCCCTCCACTTT. Its protein is CASSPWDGKNSYNSPLHF. Full variable domain (rest looked up from reference TRBV3-1 and TRBJ1-6): DTAVSQTPKYLVTQMGNDKSIKCEQNLGHDTMYWYKQDSKKFLKIMFSYNNKELIINETVPNRFSPKSPDKAHLNLHINSLELGDSAVYFCASSPWDGKNSYNSPLHFGNGTRLTVT.

This clonotype was detected a few times. The rearrangement uses TRBV28 and TRBJ2-5; 8 positions match TRBD1. CDR1 MDHEN and CDR2 SYDVKM come from the germline V gene. V shed 4 bases, J shed 5 bases, and the junction held 9 bases outside the gene matches. The CDR3 is made up of 15 amino acids. The CDR3 sequence is CASSSRGQVRETQYF. The CDR3 DNA sequence: TGTGCCAGCAGTTCTCGGGGACAGGTCAGGGAGACCCAGTACTTC. Supplemented by reference TRBV28 and TRBJ2-5, the full variable domain reads DVKVTQSSRYLVKRTGEKVFLECVQDMDHENMFWYRQDPGLGLRLIYFSYDVKMKEKGDIPEGYSVSREKKERFSLILESASTNQTSMYLCASSSRGQVRETQYFGPGTRLLVL.

The chain is built from TRBV7-2 and TRBJ2-5; 8 bases match TRBD1. Germline CDR1 reads SGHTA; CDR2 reads FQGNSA. The CDR3 extends over 16 amino acids. V was pared by 5 bases and J by 1 base, with 9 bases of the junction left unmatched. The CDR3 DNA is TGTGCCAGCAGCCAAGGACAGGGCTGGGCCCAAGAGACCCAGTACTTC. This gives the protein CASSQGQGWAQETQYF.

The table lists this clonotype with a few counts. This rearrangement joins TRBV6-5 to TRBJ2-5; TRBD1 might be the D (6 bases). The CDR3 runs to 15 residues. Per the germline V gene, CDR1 is MNHEY and CDR2 is SVGAGI. Trimming shortened V by 0 bases and J by 3 bases, and 11 bases separated the two germline ends. The CDR3 sequence is CASSYSMWTEETQYF. The CDR3 DNA follows: TGTGCCAGCAGTTACTCGATGTGGACAGAAGAGACCCAGTACTTC.

The gene calls are TRBV10-3 and TRBJ1-3; D not certain. The CDR3 is made up of 15 amino acids. V lost 4 bases and J 7 bases, leaving 17 bases between the germline ends. Germline CDR1 ENHRY, CDR2 SYGVKD. The CDR3 loop is CAISGSPSAGNTIYF. DNA for the CDR3: TGTGCCATCAGTGGTTCACCATCTGCCGGGAACACCATATATTTT.

This rearrangement joins TRBV20-1 to TRBJ2-5; TRBD1 agrees at 11 bases. CDR3 length equals 14 residues. V shed 4 bases, J shed 6 bases, and the junction held 7 bases outside the gene matches. Germline V CDR1 and CDR2: DFQATT, SNEGSKA (reference sequence). The CDR3: CSAIPGQGVQTQYF. The CDR3, as DNA: TGCAGTGCTATACCGGGACAGGGGGTACAGACCCAGTACTTC.

Here the CDR3 reads CSARDMRQMSSYEQYF. The CDR3 DNA reads TGCAGTGCTAGAGATATGAGACAGATGAGCTCCTACGAGCAGTACTTC. This chain joins TRBV20-1 and TRBJ2-7, with a tentative D call TRBD1 (5 bases). V lost 0 bases, J lost 0 bases, and 15 bases lay in between. CDR1 is DFQATT and CDR2 is SNEGSKA in the germline V gene (reference sequence). This CDR3 is 16 amino acids long.

This clonotype has only a few counts. V usage is TRBV7-2 and J usage is TRBJ2-5; a possible D gene is TRBD2 (6 bases). The end of the DNA aligns better with TRBJ2-7, so the J call may be wrong. Germline CDR1 SGHTA, CDR2 FQGNSA. The CDR3 spans 15 residues. The CDR3 here is CASSLVGRGTYEQYF. The CDR3 bases are TGTGCCAGCAGCTTAGTCGGGAGAGGGACCTACGAGCAGTACTTC.

This clonotype was recorded a few times. This chain uses TRBV27 with TRBJ1-5; no definite D call. V was clipped by 6 bases and J by 2 bases, with 8 bases between them. This CDR3 has 13 amino acids. Germline loops: CDR1 MNHEY, CDR2 SMNVEV (reference sequence). The CDR3 protein is CASSDLGNQPQHF. The CDR3 DNA sequence: TGTGCCAGCAGCGACCTAGGCAATCAGCCCCAGCATTTT.

This clonotype has more than one count but fewer than ten. Compared with germline, one end of the junction differs, possibly owing to a read error. The chain employs TRBV6-5 and TRBJ2-5; D is uncertain. There are 14 residues in the CDR3. The germline CDR1 and CDR2 sequences are MNHEY and SVGAGI. The CDR3 nucleotides are TGTGCCAGCAGTTACTCCCGGTCGAGAGAGACCCAGTACTTT. Protein product: CASSYSRSRETQYF.

The CDR3 sequence is CASSGFGGLSTDTQYF. Written as DNA, the CDR3 is TGTGCCAGCAGTGGTTTCGGGGGTCTGAGCACAGATACGCAGTATTTT. The rearrangement uses TRBV2 and TRBJ2-3; a weak D match, TRBD2 (6 bases). The CDR3 runs to 16 residues. Trimming stripped 4 bases from V and 0 bases from J, with 14 bases between. CDR1 is SNHLY and CDR2 is FYNNEI in the germline V gene. The whole variable domain, remainder taken from reference TRBV2 and TRBJ2-3, is EPEVTQTPSHQVTQMGQEVILRCVPISNHLYFYWYRQILGQKVEFLVSFYNNEISEKSEIFDDQFSVERPDGSNFTLKIRSTKLEDSAMYFCASSGFGGLSTDTQYFGPGTRLTVL.